These T cell receptor beta chains were read from a single sample in a study of CD8 T cells in ankylosing spondylitis. TCRdb re-called the 5' RACE reads with MiXCR, one entry per CDR3 protein. The data show about 440,000 distinct CDR3 sequences, 15% to 20% seen once. The sample taken for sequencing was blood, either unsorted or a sorted T cell fraction (not recorded which). The source of these receptors is a male donor with ankylosing spondylitis. Both conserved end residues are part of each CDR3. Each record gives: CDR3 DNA, CDR3 protein, J gene, V gene, D gene, clone size. A D gene is named only where the DNA matches it firmly. Some rows mark clone size as missing; the rest say once, few, many or name a class of expanded clone.

DNA: TGCAGTGCTAGAAAACCGACTAGCGGGATTTACGAGCAGTACTTC; CDR3: CSARKPTSGIYEQYF; J: TRBJ2-7; V: TRBV20-1; D: TRBD2; size: .
DNA: TGTGCCAGCAGCACGTCGACAGGTGCGTCTGAGCAGTACTTC; CDR3: CASSTSTGASEQYF; J: TRBJ2-7; V: TRBV7-9; D: .; size: .
DNA: TGTGCCAGCAGCTTAGTCGTAGGGGGGACTGAAAAACTGTTTTTT; CDR3: CASSLVVGGTEKLFF; J: TRBJ1-4; V: TRBV7-9; D: .; size: many
DNA: TGTGCCAGCAGACAGCGGGGGGCCCTAGGCACAGATACGCAGTATTTT; CDR3: CASRQRGALGTDTQYF; J: TRBJ2-3; V: TRBV11-2; D: TRBD2; size: few
DNA: TGCAGTGCTACAACGGGACAGGGTGGCAATCAGCCCCAGCATTTT; CDR3: CSATTGQGGNQPQHF; J: TRBJ1-5; V: TRBV20-1; D: TRBD1; size: .
DNA: TGCGCCAGCAGCCCCGACAGGAACATTCAGTACTTC; CDR3: CASSPDRNIQYF; J: TRBJ2-4; V: TRBV5-1; D: .; size: few
DNA: TGTGCCAGCAGCTTGATGCTAGCAGATTACAATGAGCAGTTCTTC; CDR3: CASSLMLADYNEQFF; J: TRBJ2-1; V: TRBV7-7; D: .; size: few
DNA: TGCGCCAGCAGCTTGGATCCCAGGGGGATTTCCTACGAGCAGTACTTC; CDR3: CASSLDPRGISYEQYF; J: TRBJ2-7; V: TRBV5-1; D: TRBD1; size: .
DNA: TGTGCCAGCAGCGTCACTAGCGGGAGGAGCACAGATACGCAGTATTTT; CDR3: CASSVTSGRSTDTQYF; J: TRBJ2-3; V: TRBV7-9; D: TRBD2; size: few
DNA: TGCAGCGTTCTCATTCAGCCTAACTATGGCTACACCTTC; CDR3: CSVLIQPNYGYTF; J: TRBJ1-2; V: TRBV29-1; D: .; size: .
DNA: TGTGCCAGCCCCAGGGACAATGAAAAACTGTTTTTT; CDR3: CASPRDNEKLFF; J: TRBJ1-4; V: TRBV7-3; D: .; size: .
DNA: TGTGCCAGCAGTGATGGACCGGGCTACACCTTC; CDR3: CASSDGPGYTF; J: TRBJ1-2; V: TRBV25-1; D: .; size: few
DNA: TGTGCCAGCTCACCATTCGGCTCCTACGAGCAGTACTTC; CDR3: CASSPFGSYEQYF; J: TRBJ2-7; V: TRBV18; D: .; size: .
DNA: TGTGCCAGCTCACCACCTCCGTTAGGGCTTAGGGAGCAGTTCTTC; CDR3: CASSPPPLGLREQFF; J: TRBJ2-1; V: TRBV18; D: .; size: few
DNA: TGCAGCGTTGAAAAGGGCCTGTCAGGCACCGGGGAGCTGTTTTTT; CDR3: CSVEKGLSGTGELFF; J: TRBJ2-2; V: TRBV29-1; D: .; size: .
DNA: TGTGCCACCAGCCGTTCACGGAACTATAACACTGAAGCTTTCTTT; CDR3: CATSRSRNYNTEAFF; J: TRBJ1-1; V: TRBV15; D: .; size: .
DNA: TGTGCCAGTAGTATAGAGAGCCGGATAAACACCGGGGAGCTGTTTTTT; CDR3: CASSIESRINTGELFF; J: TRBJ2-2; V: TRBV19; D: .; size: many